This TCR beta chain came from a study of T-cell memory formation after mild COVID-19. CDR1 SGHRS and CDR2 YFSETQ come from the germline V gene. Deletions cut 3 bases from V and 8 bases from J, with 17 bases between. This CDR3 is built from 14 residues. From the 5' RACE reads, TCRdb called clonotypes with MiXCR, one entry per CDR3 protein. The sample carries 200,000 to 300,000 distinct CDR3 sequences, over 8.5% recorded once. In its sample, this clonotype was seen a few times. This chain connects TRBV5-1 to TRBJ1-1, with no clear D. This clonotype was obtained from a young man who had mild COVID-19 (a few samples of this study predate the infection). Cell type and time point are not known. The sample was PBMCs or a T cell subset sorted from them (not recorded which). This chain's CDR3 is CASSSGSLRGEAFF. The CDR3 region has the DNA TGCGCCAGCAGCTCGGGATCTCTCCGAGGAGAAGCTTTCTTT.